This T cell receptor (beta chain) stems from a study of CD8 T cells in Susac syndrome. A quantity of about 0.5 to 1 ug RNA underwent reverse transcription using random hexamers. TCR beta CDR3 was amplified by immunoSEQ multiplex PCR. This amplification extended across 54 Vbeta and 13 Jbeta segments. TCRdb re-analysed the immunoSEQ multiplex PCR reads in MiXCR, keeping a single row per CDR3 protein. The table lists a few hundred thousand distinct CDR3 sequences, roughly 90% of them singletons. Isolation of CD8+ and CD4+ T cells was performed negatively, whereas enrichment of TEMRA cells was done by FACS. With 2 bases clipped from V and 3 bases from J, the junction kept 4 bases outside the gene matches. The CDR3 length is 16 residues. The germline gives CDR1 MGHRA, CDR2 YSYEKL.

This chain uses TRBV4-1 with TRBJ2-2, with TRBD1 identical over 9 bases. Material for sequencing was CD8+ T cells from PBMCs. This sequence was found in a human donor with multiple sclerosis. The CDR3 loop reads CASSQTGGWDTGELFF. The CDR3 nucleotides are TGCGCCAGCAGCCAAACAGGGGGCTGGGACACCGGGGAGCTGTTTTTT.